This T cell receptor beta chain is from a study of blood T cell repertoires in COVID-19. Clones were read by immunoSEQ multiplex PCR, and TCRdb kept only the in-frame ones, dropping some. Of about 88,000 clones listed, 90% were seen once; the top ten hold over 1.5%. CDR1 and CDR2 (germline): SGDLS, YYNGEE. This CDR3 is 15 amino acids long. V dropped 3 bases and J dropped 6; count of bases not matched to a gene: 6. Sequencing was carried out using peripheral blood. This rearrangement joins TRBV9 to TRBJ2-7; 13 nucleotides align to TRBD2. This clonotype originated in a man between 60 and 70 years old with acute or convalescent COVID-19. Here the CDR3 reads CASSAEGLAGTEQYF. The CDR3 DNA follows: TGTGCCAGCAGCGCCGAGGGACTAGCGGGAACCGAGCAGTACTTC.